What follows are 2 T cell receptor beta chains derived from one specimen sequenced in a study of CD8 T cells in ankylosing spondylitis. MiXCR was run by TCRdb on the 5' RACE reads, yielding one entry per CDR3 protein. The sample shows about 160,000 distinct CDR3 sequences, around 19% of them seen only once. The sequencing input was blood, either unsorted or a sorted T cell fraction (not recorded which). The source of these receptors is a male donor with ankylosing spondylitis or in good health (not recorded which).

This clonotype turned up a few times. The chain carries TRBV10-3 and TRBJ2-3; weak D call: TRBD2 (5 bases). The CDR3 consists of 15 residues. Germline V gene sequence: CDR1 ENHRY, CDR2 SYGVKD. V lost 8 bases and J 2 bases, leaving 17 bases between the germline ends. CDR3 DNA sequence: TGTGCCATCCGACCCTCCCCGGGATCCACAGATACGCAGTATTTT. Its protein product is CAIRPSPGSTDTQYF.

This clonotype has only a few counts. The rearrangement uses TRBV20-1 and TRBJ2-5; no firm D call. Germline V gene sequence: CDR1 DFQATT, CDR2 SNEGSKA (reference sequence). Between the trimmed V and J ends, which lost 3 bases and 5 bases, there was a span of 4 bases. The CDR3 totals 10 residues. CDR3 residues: CSASMETQYF. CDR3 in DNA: TGCAGTGCTAGTATGGAGACCCAGTACTTC.